This T cell receptor beta chain was captured by sequencing in a study of cytomegalovirus exposure and HLA in healthy donors. Study as a whole: Of all 370 or so donors who were genotyped, about 80% belonged to the Caucasian-associated ancestry cluster.

Broader study findings: The study put 150 to 200 TCR beta chains on its list as cytomegalovirus-associated. More clonal expansion characterized HLA-associated TCR beta chains than equally common others in a later analysis. TRBV6-2, TRBV6-3 and some other V segments were unresolvable in 87-base-pair reads.

Primers: 60 Vbeta forward and 13 Jbeta reverse. Profiling relied on immunoSEQ multiplex PCR, and the TCRdb table lists in-frame clones only, not all of them. The table lists some 180,000 clones, 75% to 85% of them singletons, with less than 1.5% in the top ten. Per germline, CDR1 SGHTA and CDR2 FQGNSA. V lost 5 bases and J lost 9, with 17 bases in between. The CDR3 is made up of 15 amino acids. As to this clone: Its antigen is as yet unknown.

Sequencing input: PBMCs. This sequence joins TRBV7-2 and TRBJ1-6; D unresolved. The source is a man between 18 and 29 years old in good health and CMV-seronegative. The DNA of the CDR3 is TGTGCCAGCAGCCAGACCGGGATCGTGGGTTCACCCCTCCACTTT. Translation gives CASSQTGIVGSPLHF. The full variable domain, its missing parts supplied by reference TRBV7-2 and TRBJ1-6, is GAGVSQSPSNKVTEKGKDVELRCDPISGHTALYWYRQSLGQGLEFLIYFQGNSAPDKSGLPSDRFSAERTGGSVSTLTIQRTQQEDSAVYLCASSQTGIVGSPLHFGNGTRLTVT.